Detailed here is one T cell receptor (beta chain). These data belong to a study of technical replicates of blood from a few donors. TCRdb keeps only in-frame clones here, not all; method: immunoSEQ multiplex PCR. The sample holds about 75,000 clones; nearly 98% are singletons and the top ten take about 0.29%. This CDR3 region has 16 residues. The germline V gene has CDR1 SGHAT and CDR2 FQNNGV. V lost 2 bases, J lost 4 bases, and 15 bases lay in between. Material for sequencing was T cells isolated from PBMCs. The clonotype was recovered from a human donor in good health. The chain has TRBV11-2 and TRBJ2-4; maybe TRBD1 (5 bases). CDR3 bases: TGTGCCAGCAGCTTAAGGACACGCTCATATAAAAACATTCAGTACTTC. The encoded protein is CASSLRTRSYKNIQYF.